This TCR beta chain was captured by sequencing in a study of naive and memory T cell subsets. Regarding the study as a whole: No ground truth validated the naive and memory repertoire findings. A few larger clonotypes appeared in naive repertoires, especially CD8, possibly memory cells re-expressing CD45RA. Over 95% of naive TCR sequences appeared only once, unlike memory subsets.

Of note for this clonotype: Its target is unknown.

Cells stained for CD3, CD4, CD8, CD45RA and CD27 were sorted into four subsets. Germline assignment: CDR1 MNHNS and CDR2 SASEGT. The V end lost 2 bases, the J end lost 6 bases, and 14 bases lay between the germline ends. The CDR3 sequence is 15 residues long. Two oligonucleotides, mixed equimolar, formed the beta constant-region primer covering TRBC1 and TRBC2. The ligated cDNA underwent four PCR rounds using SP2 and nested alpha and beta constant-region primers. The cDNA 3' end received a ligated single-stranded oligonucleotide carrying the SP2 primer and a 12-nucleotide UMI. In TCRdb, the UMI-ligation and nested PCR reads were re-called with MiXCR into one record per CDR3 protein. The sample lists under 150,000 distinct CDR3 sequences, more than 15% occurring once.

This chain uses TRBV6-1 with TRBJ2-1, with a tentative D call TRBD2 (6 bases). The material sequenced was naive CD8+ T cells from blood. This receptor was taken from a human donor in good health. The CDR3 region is CASSEIGGGFNEQFF. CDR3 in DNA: TGTGCCAGCAGTGAAATCGGGGGTGGGTTCAATGAGCAGTTCTTC.